At least ten counts were recorded for the clone carrying this T cell receptor beta chain. The antigen is undetermined. CDR1 and CDR2 (germline): SEHNR, FQNEAQ (reference sequence). V lost 1 base to trimming and J lost 3 bases, with 7 bases between them. The length of the CDR3 is 13 residues. The hyperthyroidism was newly diagnosed and had lasted under 2 months; the patients were aged 18 to 65. The PBMCs studied were ones that came from 10 ml fresh peripheral blood. This record belongs to a study of T cells in Graves' hyperthyroidism and ophthalmopathy. Study in general: At the time of initial diagnosis and before any treatment, peripheral blood was collected.

Template material for amplifying TCR beta CDR3 regions consisted of RNA transcripts. Using the HTBI primer set, a first-round RT-PCR was run on the TCR CDR3. TCRdb independently ran MiXCR on the multiplex PCR reads; one entry per CDR3 protein. The sample carries about 300,000 distinct CDR3 sequences, roughly 15% recorded once. Study results and caveats: A median approximately 6.8 months before onset, the model predicted ophthalmopathy.

The chain employs TRBV7-9 and TRBJ2-7; D not certain. The source is a man between 25 and 39 years old with Graves' hyperthyroidism. The sequencing sample was made of blood. CDR3 in amino acids: CASSLGQFYEQYF. The CDR3 bases are TGTGCCAGCAGCTTAGGCCAGTTCTACGAGCAGTACTTC.